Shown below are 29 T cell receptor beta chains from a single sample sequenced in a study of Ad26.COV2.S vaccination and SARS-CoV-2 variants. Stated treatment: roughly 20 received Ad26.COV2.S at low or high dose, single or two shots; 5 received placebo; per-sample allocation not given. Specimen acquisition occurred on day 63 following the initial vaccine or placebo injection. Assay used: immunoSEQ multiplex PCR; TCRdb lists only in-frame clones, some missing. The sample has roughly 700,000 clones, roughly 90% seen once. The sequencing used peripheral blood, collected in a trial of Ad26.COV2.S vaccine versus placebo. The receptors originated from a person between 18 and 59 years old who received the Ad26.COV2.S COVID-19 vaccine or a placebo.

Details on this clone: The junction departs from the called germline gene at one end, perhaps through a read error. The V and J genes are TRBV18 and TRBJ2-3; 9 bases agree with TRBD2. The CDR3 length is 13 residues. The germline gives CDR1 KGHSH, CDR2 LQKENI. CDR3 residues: CASSPAREGLRSF. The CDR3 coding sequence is TGTGCCAGCTCACCCGCGCGGGAGGGCCTGCGGAGTTTT.

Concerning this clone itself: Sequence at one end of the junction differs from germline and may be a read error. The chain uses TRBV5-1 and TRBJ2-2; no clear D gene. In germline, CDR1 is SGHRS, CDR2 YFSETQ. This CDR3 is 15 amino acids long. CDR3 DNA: TGCGCCAGCAGCTTATCTGCTGGGAACGCCGGGGAGCTGTTTTTT. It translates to CASSLSAGNAGELFF.

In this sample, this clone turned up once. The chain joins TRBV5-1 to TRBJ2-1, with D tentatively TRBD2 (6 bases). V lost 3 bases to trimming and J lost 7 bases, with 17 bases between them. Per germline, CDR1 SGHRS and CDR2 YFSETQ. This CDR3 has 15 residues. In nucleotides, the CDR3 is TGCGCCAGCAGCTGGACTGCCCCTCGGGAGAATGAGCAGTTCTTC. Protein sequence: CASSWTAPRENEQFF.

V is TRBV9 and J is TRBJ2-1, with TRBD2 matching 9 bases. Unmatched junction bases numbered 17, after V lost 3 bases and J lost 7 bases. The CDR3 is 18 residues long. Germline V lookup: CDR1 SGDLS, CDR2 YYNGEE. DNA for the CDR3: TGTGCCAGCAGCGCTCGGGCTGGGGGAACTAGCGGGCGGAATGAGCAGTTCTTC. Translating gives CASSARAGGTSGRNEQFF.

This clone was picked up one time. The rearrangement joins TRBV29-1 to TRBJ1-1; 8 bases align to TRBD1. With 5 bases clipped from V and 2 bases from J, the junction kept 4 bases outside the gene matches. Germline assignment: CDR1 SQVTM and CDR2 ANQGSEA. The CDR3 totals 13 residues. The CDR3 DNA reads TGCAGCGTTAGGGGACAGGCCAACACTGAAGCTTTCTTT. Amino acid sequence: CSVRGQANTEAFF.

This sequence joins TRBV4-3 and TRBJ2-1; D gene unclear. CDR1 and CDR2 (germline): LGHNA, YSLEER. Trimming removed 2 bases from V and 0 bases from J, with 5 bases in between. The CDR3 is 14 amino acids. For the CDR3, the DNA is TGCGCCAGCAGCCAATTCGCCTCCTACAATGAGCAGTTCTTC. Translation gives CASSQFASYNEQFF.

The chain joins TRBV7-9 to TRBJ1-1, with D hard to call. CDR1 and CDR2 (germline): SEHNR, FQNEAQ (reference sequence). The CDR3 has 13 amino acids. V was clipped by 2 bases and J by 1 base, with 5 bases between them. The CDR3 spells CASSLTTNTEAFF. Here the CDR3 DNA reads TGTGCCAGCAGCTTAACAACGAACACTGAAGCTTTCTTT.

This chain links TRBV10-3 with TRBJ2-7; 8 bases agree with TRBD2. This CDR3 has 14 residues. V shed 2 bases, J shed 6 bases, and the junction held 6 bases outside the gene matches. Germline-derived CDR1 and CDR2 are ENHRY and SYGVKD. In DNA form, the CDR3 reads TGTGCCATCAGTGAGCGGGGGGGCGAGAGCGAGCAGTACTTC. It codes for CAISERGGESEQYF.

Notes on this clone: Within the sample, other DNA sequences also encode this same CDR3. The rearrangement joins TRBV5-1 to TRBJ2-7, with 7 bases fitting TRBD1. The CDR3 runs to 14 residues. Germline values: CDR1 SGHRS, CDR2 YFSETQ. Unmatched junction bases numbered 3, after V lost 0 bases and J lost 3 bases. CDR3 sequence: CASSLGQGDYEQYF. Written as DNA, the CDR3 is TGCGCCAGCAGCTTGGGACAGGGTGACTACGAGCAGTACTTC.

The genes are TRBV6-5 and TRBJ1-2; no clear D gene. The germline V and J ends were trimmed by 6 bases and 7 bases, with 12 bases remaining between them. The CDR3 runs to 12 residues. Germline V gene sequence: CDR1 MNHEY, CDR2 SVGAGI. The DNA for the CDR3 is TGTGCCAGCAGGCGTGGGCTTGTTGGCTACACCTTC. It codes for CASRRGLVGYTF.

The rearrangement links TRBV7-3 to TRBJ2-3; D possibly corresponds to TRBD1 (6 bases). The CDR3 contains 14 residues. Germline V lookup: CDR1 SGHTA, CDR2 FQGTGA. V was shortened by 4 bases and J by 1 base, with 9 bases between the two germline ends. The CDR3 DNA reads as TGTGCCAGCAGCTCGAACAGGGGCACAGATACGCAGTATTTT. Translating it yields CASSSNRGTDTQYF.

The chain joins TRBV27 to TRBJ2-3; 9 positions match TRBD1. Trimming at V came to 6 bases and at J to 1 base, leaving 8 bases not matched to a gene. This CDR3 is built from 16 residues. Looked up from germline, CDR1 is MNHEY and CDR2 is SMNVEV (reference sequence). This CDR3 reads CASSMTTGGGTDTQYF. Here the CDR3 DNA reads TGTGCCAGCAGCATGACGACAGGGGGGGGCACAGATACGCAGTATTTT.

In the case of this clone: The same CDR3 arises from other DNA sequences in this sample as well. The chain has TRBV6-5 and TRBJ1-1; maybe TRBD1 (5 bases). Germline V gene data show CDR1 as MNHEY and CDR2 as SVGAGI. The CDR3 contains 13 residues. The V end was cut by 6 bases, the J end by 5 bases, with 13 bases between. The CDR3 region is CASRRTGGTEAFF. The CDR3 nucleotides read TGTGCCAGCAGGAGAACCGGGGGAACTGAAGCTTTCTTT.

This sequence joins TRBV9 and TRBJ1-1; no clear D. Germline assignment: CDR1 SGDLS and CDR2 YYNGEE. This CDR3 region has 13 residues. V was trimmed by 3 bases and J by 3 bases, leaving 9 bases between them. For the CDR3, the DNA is TGTGCCAGCAGCGCAGTTCGAGACACTGAAGCTTTCTTT. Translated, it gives CASSAVRDTEAFF.

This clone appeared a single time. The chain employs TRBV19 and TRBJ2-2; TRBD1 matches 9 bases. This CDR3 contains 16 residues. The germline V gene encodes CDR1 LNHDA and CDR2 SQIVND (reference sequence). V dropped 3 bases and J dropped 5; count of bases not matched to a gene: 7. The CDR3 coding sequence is TGTGCCAGTAGTATCCCGACAGGGACAGGGACCGGGGAGCTGTTTTTT. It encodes CASSIPTGTGTGELFF. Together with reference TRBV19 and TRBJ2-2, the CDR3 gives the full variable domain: DGGITQSPKYLFRKEGQNVTLSCEQNLNHDAMYWYRQDPGQGLRLIYYSQIVNDFQKGDIAEGYSVSREKKESFPLTVTSAQKNPTAFYLCASSIPTGTGTGELFFGEGSRLTVL.

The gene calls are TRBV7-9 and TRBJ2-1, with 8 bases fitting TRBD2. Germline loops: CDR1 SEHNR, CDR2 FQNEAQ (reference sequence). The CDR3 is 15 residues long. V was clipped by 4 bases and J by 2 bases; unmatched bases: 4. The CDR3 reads CASSSTSGTYNEQFF. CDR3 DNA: TGTGCCAGCAGCTCTACTAGCGGTACCTACAATGAGCAGTTCTTC.

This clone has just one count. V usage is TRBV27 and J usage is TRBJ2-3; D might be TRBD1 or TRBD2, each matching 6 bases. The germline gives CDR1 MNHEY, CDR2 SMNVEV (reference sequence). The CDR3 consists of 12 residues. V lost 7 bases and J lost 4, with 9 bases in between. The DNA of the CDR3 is TGTGCCAGCAAGGGGGGCCCAGATACGCAGTATTTT. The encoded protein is CASKGGPDTQYF.

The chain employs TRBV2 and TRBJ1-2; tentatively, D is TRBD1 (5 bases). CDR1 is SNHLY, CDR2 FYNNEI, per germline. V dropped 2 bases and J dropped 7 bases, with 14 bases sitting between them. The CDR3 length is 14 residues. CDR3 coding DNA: TGTGCCAGCAGTGAATCGTGGGGGGGTGGTGGCTACACCTTC. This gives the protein CASSESWGGGGYTF.

CDR3 loop: CASSSDRFNQPQHF. CDR3 DNA: TGTGCCAGCAGCTCGGACCGATTCAATCAGCCCCAGCATTTT. V and J are TRBV7-9 and TRBJ1-5; D gene uncertain. CDR3 size: 14 residues. Trimming cost V 4 bases and J 3 bases, with 10 bases left between them. Germline values: CDR1 SEHNR, CDR2 FQNEAQ (reference sequence).

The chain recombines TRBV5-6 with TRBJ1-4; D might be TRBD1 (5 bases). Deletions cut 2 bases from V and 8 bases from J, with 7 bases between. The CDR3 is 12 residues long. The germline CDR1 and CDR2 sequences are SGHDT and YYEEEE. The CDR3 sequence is CASSLRQEKLFF. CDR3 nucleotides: TGTGCCAGCAGCTTACGACAGGAAAAACTGTTTTTT.

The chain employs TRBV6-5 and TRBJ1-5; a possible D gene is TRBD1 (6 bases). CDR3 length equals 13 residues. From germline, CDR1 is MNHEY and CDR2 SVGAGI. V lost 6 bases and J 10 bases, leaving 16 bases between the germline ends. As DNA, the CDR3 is TGTGCCAGCAGCAATGACAGGTACGGTCCCCAGCATTTT. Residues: CASSNDRYGPQHF.

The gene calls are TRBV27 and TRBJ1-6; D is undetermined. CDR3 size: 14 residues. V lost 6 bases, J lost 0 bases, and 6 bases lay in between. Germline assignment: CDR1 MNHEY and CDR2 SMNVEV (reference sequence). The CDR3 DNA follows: TGTGCCAGCAGCCAGAGCTCCTATAATTCACCCCTCCACTTT. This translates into CASSQSSYNSPLHF.

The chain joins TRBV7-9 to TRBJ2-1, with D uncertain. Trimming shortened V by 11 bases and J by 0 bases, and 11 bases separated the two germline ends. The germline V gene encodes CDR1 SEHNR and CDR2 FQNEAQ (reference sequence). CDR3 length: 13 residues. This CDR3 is CALPASSYNEQFF. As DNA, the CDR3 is TGTGCCCTGCCAGCTAGCTCCTACAATGAGCAGTTCTTC.

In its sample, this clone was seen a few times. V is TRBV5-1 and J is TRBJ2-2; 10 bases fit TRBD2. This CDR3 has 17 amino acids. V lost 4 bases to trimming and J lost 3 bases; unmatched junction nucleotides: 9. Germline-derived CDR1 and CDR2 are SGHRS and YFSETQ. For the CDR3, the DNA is TGCGCCAGCAGCCCCCACGGACTAGCGGCAGACACCGGGGAGCTGTTTTTT. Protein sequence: CASSPHGLAADTGELFF.

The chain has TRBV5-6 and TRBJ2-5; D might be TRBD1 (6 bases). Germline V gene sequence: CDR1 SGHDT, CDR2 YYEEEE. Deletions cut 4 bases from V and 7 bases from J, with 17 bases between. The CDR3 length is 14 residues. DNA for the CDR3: TGTGCCAGCAGCCGTGGACAGACCCCAGGGACCCAGTACTTC. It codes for CASSRGQTPGTQYF.

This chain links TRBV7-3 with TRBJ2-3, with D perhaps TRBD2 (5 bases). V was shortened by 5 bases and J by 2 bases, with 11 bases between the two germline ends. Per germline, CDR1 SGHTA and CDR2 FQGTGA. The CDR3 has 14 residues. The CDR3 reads CASSLSDSTDTQYF. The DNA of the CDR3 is TGTGCCAGCAGCCTCTCGGACTCCACAGATACGCAGTATTTT. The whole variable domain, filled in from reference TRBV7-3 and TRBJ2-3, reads GAGVSQTPSNKVTEKGKYVELRCDPISGHTALYWYRQSLGQGPEFLIYFQGTGAADDSGLPNDRFFAVRPEGSVSTLKIQRTERGDSAVYLCASSLSDSTDTQYFGPGTRLTVL.

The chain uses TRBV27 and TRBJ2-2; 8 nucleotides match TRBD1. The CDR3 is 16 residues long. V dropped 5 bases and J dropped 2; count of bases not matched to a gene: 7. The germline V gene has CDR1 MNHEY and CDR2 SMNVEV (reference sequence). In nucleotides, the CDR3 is TGTGCCAGCAGTCACTGGGGACAGGATAACACCGGGGAGCTGTTTTTT. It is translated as CASSHWGQDNTGELFF.

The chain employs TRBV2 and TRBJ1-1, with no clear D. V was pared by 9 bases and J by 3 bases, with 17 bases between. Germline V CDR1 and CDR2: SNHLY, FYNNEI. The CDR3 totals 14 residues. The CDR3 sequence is CARDLGPMDTEAFF. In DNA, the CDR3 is TGTGCCAGGGACCTCGGACCCATGGACACTGAAGCTTTCTTT. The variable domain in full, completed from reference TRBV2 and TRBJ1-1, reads EPEVTQTPSHQVTQMGQEVILRCVPISNHLYFYWYRQILGQKVEFLVSFYNNEISEKSEIFDDQFSVERPDGSNFTLKIRSTKLEDSAMYFCARDLGPMDTEAFFGQGTRLTVV.

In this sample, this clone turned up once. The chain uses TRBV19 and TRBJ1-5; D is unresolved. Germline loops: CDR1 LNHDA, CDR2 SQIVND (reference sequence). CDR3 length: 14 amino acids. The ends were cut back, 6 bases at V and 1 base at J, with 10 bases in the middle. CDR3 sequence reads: CASSPRKSNQPQHF. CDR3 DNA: TGTGCCAGTAGCCCCAGGAAAAGCAATCAGCCCCAGCATTTT. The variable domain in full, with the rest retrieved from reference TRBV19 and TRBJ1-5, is DGGITQSPKYLFRKEGQNVTLSCEQNLNHDAMYWYRQDPGQGLRLIYYSQIVNDFQKGDIAEGYSVSREKKESFPLTVTSAQKNPTAFYLCASSPRKSNQPQHFGDGTRLSIL.